These T cell receptor beta chains were read from a single sample in a study of T cell changes during pregnancy in multiple sclerosis. Libraries were prepared by immunoSEQ multiplex PCR; TCRdb keeps only in-frame clonotypes and omits some of them. The repertoire holds some 40,000 clones, with almost 95% as singletons. The specimen was CD4+ T cells from peripheral blood mononuclear cells, collected after pregnancy. The receptors were gathered from a female donor with multiple sclerosis, enrolled in a pregnancy study. The CDR3 runs from the conserved cysteine through the conserved F or W. A D gene is named only where the DNA matches it firmly. Clone size is not always given. Where it is, it says once, few, many or a class for expanded clones.

. TRBJ1-5 TRBV18 . CASSPSEGSSNQPQHF TGTGCCAGCTCACCATCTGAGGGATCAAGCAATCAGCCCCAGCATTTT
. TRBJ1-3 TRBV11-2 . CASSPSGNTIYF TGTGCCAGCAGCCCTTCTGGAAACACCATATATTTT
TRBD1 TRBJ1-5 TRBV6-5 . CASSYSQDRGNQPQHF TGTGCCAGCAGTTACTCCCAGGACAGGGGAAATCAGCCCCAGCATTTT
TRBD2 TRBJ2-5 TRBV4-2 . CASSSRSSGEETQYF TGTGCCAGCAGCAGTCGCTCTAGCGGGGAAGAGACCCAGTACTTC
TRBD1 TRBJ1-4 TRBV18 . CASSPPGSFRGRNEKLFF TGTGCCAGCTCACCACCTGGTTCTTTTAGGGGGCGAAATGAAAAACTGTTTTTT
. TRBJ1-3 TRBV19 . CASSISRARSSGNTIYF TGTGCCAGTAGTATTTCCAGGGCCCGCAGCTCTGGAAACACCATATATTTT
. TRBJ1-1 TRBV6-1 . CASTRGTEAFF TGTGCCAGCACCCGAGGCACTGAAGCTTTCTTT
. TRBJ2-5 TRBV10-1 . CASSDQGETQYF TGCGCCAGCAGTGATCAGGGAGAGACCCAGTACTTC
TRBD2 TRBJ2-3 TRBV19 . CASSISRSSGISTDTQYF TGTGCCAGTAGTATCTCCCGGTCTAGCGGGATTAGCACAGATACGCAGTATTTT
TRBD1 TRBJ2-5 TRBV7-7 . CASSSRQGSGETQYF TGTGCTAGCAGTTCTCGACAGGGCAGTGGAGAGACCCAGTACTTC
TRBD1 TRBJ2-7 TRBV13 . CASSQGGQGSPYEQYF TGTGCCAGCAGCCAGGGGGGACAGGGGTCCCCCTACGAGCAGTACTTC
TRBD1 TRBJ1-1 TRBV6-5 . CASSLDRGGTEAFF TGTGCCAGCAGCCTCGACAGGGGCGGCACTGAAGCTTTCTTT
. TRBJ1-6 TRBV19 . CASSILGPYNSPLHF TGTGCCAGTAGTATCCTGGGGCCCTATAATTCACCCCTCCACTTT
TRBD1 TRBJ1-2 TRBV18 . CASSPAPGQGYGYTF TGTGCCAGCTCACCCGCGCCGGGACAGGGGTATGGCTACACCTTC
. TRBJ1-3 TRBV27 . CASGQFSSGNTIYF TGTGCCAGCGGACAGTTTAGCTCTGGAAACACCATATATTTT
TRBD2 TRBJ2-1 TRBV7-9 . CASSPLAGAYNEQFF TGTGCCAGCAGCCCCCTTGCGGGGGCCTACAATGAGCAGTTCTTC
TRBD1 TRBJ2-2 TRBV19 . CASSTHRAGQGNTGELFF TGTGCCAGTAGTACCCACCGGGCTGGACAGGGGAACACCGGGGAGCTGTTTTTT
. TRBJ1-1 TRBV5-1 . CASSFWGQRAGPMNTEAFF TGCGCCAGCAGCTTTTGGGGCCAACGTGCAGGGCCCATGAACACTGAAGCTTTCTTT
. TRBJ1-4 TRBV29-1 . CSVPGAVGEKLFF TGCAGCGTTCCAGGGGCCGTAGGAGAAAAACTGTTTTTT
. TRBJ1-6 TRBV7-3 once CASSQDRDSPLHF TGTGCCAGCAGCCAAGACCGGGATTCACCCCTCCACTTT
TRBD1 TRBJ2-3 TRBV2 . CASSSQGALADTQYF TGTGCCAGCAGCTCCCAGGGGGCTTTGGCAGATACGCAGTATTTT
. TRBJ1-6 TRBV27 . CASRGGRESPLHF TGTGCCAGCAGAGGAGGACGAGAGTCACCCCTCCACTTT
. TRBJ2-2 TRBV1 . CTSSQDGEGGTGELFF TGCACCAGCAGCCAAGATGGGGAGGGGGGCACCGGGGAGCTGTTTTTT
. TRBJ1-1 TRBV5-1 . CASSLAGQGMGNTEAFF TGCGCCAGCAGCTTGGCCGGACAAGGAATGGGAAACACTGAAGCTTTCTTT
. TRBJ1-2 TRBV2 . CASSEQGDYGYTF TGTGCCAGCAGTGAACAGGGCGACTATGGCTACACCTTC
. TRBJ2-6 TRBV2 . CATTIGANVLTF TGTGCCACTACGATTGGGGCCAACGTCCTGACTTTC
. TRBJ2-2 TRBV27 . CASGPPRGSGELFF TGTGCCAGCGGCCCCCCGAGGGGGTCCGGGGAGCTGTTTTTT
. TRBJ1-4 TRBV25-1 . CASSLTMGRSNEKLFF TGTGCCAGCAGTCTGACTATGGGTCGAAGTAATGAAAAACTGTTTTTT